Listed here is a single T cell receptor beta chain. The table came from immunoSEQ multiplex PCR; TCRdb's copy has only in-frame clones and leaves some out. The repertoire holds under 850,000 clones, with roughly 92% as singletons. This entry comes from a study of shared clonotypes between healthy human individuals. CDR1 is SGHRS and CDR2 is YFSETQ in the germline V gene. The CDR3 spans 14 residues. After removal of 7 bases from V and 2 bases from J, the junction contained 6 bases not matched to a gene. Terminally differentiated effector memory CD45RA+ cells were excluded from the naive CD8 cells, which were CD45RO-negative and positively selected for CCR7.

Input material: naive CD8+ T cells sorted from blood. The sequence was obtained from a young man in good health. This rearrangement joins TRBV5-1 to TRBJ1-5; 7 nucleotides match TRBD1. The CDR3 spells CASSRGLGNQPQHF. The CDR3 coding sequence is TGCGCCAGCTCCAGGGGGTTAGGCAATCAGCCCCAGCATTTT. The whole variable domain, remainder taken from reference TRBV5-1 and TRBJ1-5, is KAGVTQTPRYLIKTRGQQVTLSCSPISGHRSVSWYQQTPGQGLQFLFEYFSETQRNKGNFPGRFSGRQFSNSRSEMNVSTLELGDSALYLCASSRGLGNQPQHFGDGTRLSIL.